This is a list of T cell receptor beta chains from one sample in a study of T cells in Graves' hyperthyroidism and ophthalmopathy. TCRdb redid the calling of the multiplex PCR reads with MiXCR, one entry per CDR3 protein. Seen here are approximately 600,000 distinct CDR3 sequences, roughly 20% observed once, and the top ten hold 34%. The specimen was blood. These receptors came from a man aged 25-45 years with Graves' ophthalmopathy. The conserved cysteine and the conserved F or W are not part of the CDR3 here.

v_call: TRBV27; cdr3_aa: ASSLGLASKGETQY
v_call: TRBV20-1; cdr3_aa: SAPPPSVSQETQY
v_call: TRBV30; cdr3_aa: AWRGQGAGYT
v_call: TRBV7-2; cdr3_aa: ASSFGQPSGGNTIY
v_call: TRBV27; cdr3_aa: ASSTTGGTGGRQPQH
v_call: TRBV7-2; cdr3_aa: ASSPRGGLQETQY
v_call: TRBV20-1; cdr3_aa: SATQGSSNQPQH
v_call: TRBV9; cdr3_aa: ASSDGPSYEQY
v_call: TRBV5-1; cdr3_aa: ASRKGAGDYEQY
v_call: TRBV9; cdr3_aa: ASRGANEQF
v_call: TRBV28; cdr3_aa: ASSPTQGGYGYT
v_call: TRBV10-1; cdr3_aa: ASSESGHYEQY
v_call: TRBV28; cdr3_aa: ASSPLRTGPGQEINIQY
v_call: TRBV30; cdr3_aa: AWSVGQPSYEQY
v_call: TRBV6-5; cdr3_aa: ASSYSNPEGLAANTGELF
v_call: TRBV29-1; cdr3_aa: SVAENSNQPQH
v_call: TRBV14; cdr3_aa: ASSQVKVSDTQY
v_call: TRBV13; cdr3_aa: ASSWGQGHGNEQF
v_call: TRBV19; cdr3_aa: ASSHGTPGRGNTIY
v_call: TRBV25-1; cdr3_aa: ASRGGGLFTDTQY
v_call: TRBV28; cdr3_aa: ASTLTGANVLT
v_call: TRBV7-9; cdr3_aa: ASSSDLVGEQY
v_call: TRBV29-1; cdr3_aa: SVEAATERGGDEQF
v_call: TRBV15; cdr3_aa: ATSRDRPKGIYSYNEQF
v_call: TRBV12-5; cdr3_aa: ASDLPTLSNSRGGELF
v_call: TRBV5-8; cdr3_aa: ASSLVRNEQY
v_call: TRBV2; cdr3_aa: ASSVGHLNTEAF
v_call: TRBV7-2; cdr3_aa: ASSLVAGVAYNEQF
v_call: TRBV6-2/TRBV6-3; cdr3_aa: ASSFLGPHNEQF
v_call: TRBV27; cdr3_aa: ASSLLAGVDTQY
v_call: TRBV18; cdr3_aa: ASSPESFIGQKLF
v_call: TRBV6-6; cdr3_aa: ASSYPPGGTGTEAF
v_call: TRBV11-2; cdr3_aa: ASSLKGRLTTDTQY
v_call: TRBV28; cdr3_aa: ASNTDRENEKLF
v_call: TRBV27; cdr3_aa: ASSLGWTGEEAQY
v_call: TRBV5-1; cdr3_aa: ASSWAYTSGAVNEQF
v_call: TRBV20-1; cdr3_aa: SARDNRGAGELF
v_call: TRBV30; cdr3_aa: ASQDVDEAF
v_call: TRBV7-2; cdr3_aa: ASSSERDSYNEQF
v_call: TRBV10-2; cdr3_aa: ASSPPYRDREIHNEQF
v_call: TRBV10-3; cdr3_aa: AISEAPRGEKLF
v_call: TRBV5-1; cdr3_aa: ASSFRGPDTEAF
v_call: TRBV7-2; cdr3_aa: ASSLASSSIYNEQF
v_call: TRBV11-1; cdr3_aa: ASSSGLAVTYEQY
v_call: TRBV19; cdr3_aa: ASSTGAQGTVYGYT
v_call: TRBV30; cdr3_aa: AWSVGQNYEQY
v_call: TRBV6-1; cdr3_aa: ASSLTGRMHEQY
v_call: TRBV11-2; cdr3_aa: ASSQVNRGDLDTEAF
v_call: TRBV24-1; cdr3_aa: ATSDLGTPYNEQF
v_call: TRBV27; cdr3_aa: ASSVGSSGDYEQF
v_call: TRBV28; cdr3_aa: ASGTGTLKPQH
v_call: TRBV3-1; cdr3_aa: ASSQDGGGVDTQY
v_call: TRBV28; cdr3_aa: ASGRWGSGEQF
v_call: TRBV19; cdr3_aa: ASSIGGIYEQY
v_call: TRBV5-4; cdr3_aa: ASSRGQVDTQY